This is a list of T cell receptor beta chains from one sample in a study of monozygotic twins with inflammatory bowel disease. TCRdb reprocessed the 5' RACE reads and keeps a single row for each CDR3 protein, giving no DNA. In all, the sample yields about 210,000 distinct CDR3 sequences. Sequencing input: blood. The receptors come from a human donor with ulcerative colitis or Crohn's disease, or a healthy co-twin of an affected twin (not recorded which). Both conserved end residues are part of each CDR3.

CDR3aa: CASSGGRTGPNYGYTF; v_gene: TRBV5-1; j_gene: TRBJ1-2
CDR3aa: CASSLINGQVTFF; v_gene: TRBV27; j_gene: TRBJ1-1
CDR3aa: CASSYRDSGNEKLFF; v_gene: TRBV6-5; j_gene: TRBJ1-4
CDR3aa: CASSTGLAGSTDTQYF; v_gene: TRBV5-1; j_gene: TRBJ2-3
CDR3aa: CASSWGQAYEQYF; v_gene: TRBV5-6; j_gene: TRBJ2-7
CDR3aa: CSTNSGGRGNYGYTF; v_gene: TRBV20-1; j_gene: TRBJ1-2
CDR3aa: CASSPGISGTGELFF; v_gene: TRBV7-9; j_gene: TRBJ2-2
CDR3aa: CASSADRGDGYTF; v_gene: TRBV19; j_gene: TRBJ1-2
CDR3aa: CASSLAGGEETQYF; v_gene: TRBV12-3/TRBV12-4; j_gene: TRBJ2-5
CDR3aa: CASSFSFLATNEKLFF; v_gene: TRBV6-2/TRBV6-3; j_gene: TRBJ1-4
CDR3aa: CASSLYGGDTEAFF; v_gene: TRBV7-2; j_gene: TRBJ1-1
CDR3aa: CASSPRLQETQYF; v_gene: TRBV2; j_gene: TRBJ2-5
CDR3aa: CASSLSGGGWYTEAFF; v_gene: TRBV7-3; j_gene: TRBJ1-1
CDR3aa: CASSEVQGTSHEQYF; v_gene: TRBV2; j_gene: TRBJ2-7
CDR3aa: CASSPGLAGVGSYEQYF; v_gene: TRBV7-2; j_gene: TRBJ2-7
CDR3aa: CASSDSGLNTEAFF; v_gene: TRBV6-6; j_gene: TRBJ1-1
CDR3aa: CASSSPTEAFF; v_gene: TRBV12-3/TRBV12-4; j_gene: TRBJ1-1
CDR3aa: CASSLLRAGNTEAFF; v_gene: TRBV7-2; j_gene: TRBJ1-1
CDR3aa: CASNSDESGELFF; v_gene: TRBV7-9; j_gene: TRBJ2-2
CDR3aa: CATSGRRGTGELFF; v_gene: TRBV15; j_gene: TRBJ2-2
CDR3aa: CASSPEAGDDTQYF; v_gene: TRBV18; j_gene: TRBJ2-3
CDR3aa: CASSLTGVLSYEQYF; v_gene: TRBV6-1; j_gene: TRBJ2-7
CDR3aa: CASSQEGGYEQYF; v_gene: TRBV4-1; j_gene: TRBJ2-7
CDR3aa: CASSQSNLDTGELFF; v_gene: TRBV27; j_gene: TRBJ2-2
CDR3aa: CASSLGQGANQPQHF; v_gene: TRBV5-1; j_gene: TRBJ1-5
CDR3aa: CATSANVGYGYTF; v_gene: TRBV24-1; j_gene: TRBJ1-2
CDR3aa: CSAQRGQSTEAFF; v_gene: TRBV20-1; j_gene: TRBJ1-1
CDR3aa: CSAETGPGQGNQPQHF; v_gene: TRBV20-1; j_gene: TRBJ1-5
CDR3aa: CSAIVLAGDKYEQFF; v_gene: TRBV20-1; j_gene: TRBJ2-1
CDR3aa: CASSFSGGALGYNEQFF; v_gene: TRBV5-1; j_gene: TRBJ2-1
CDR3aa: CSAGTSGGNYEQYF; v_gene: TRBV20-1; j_gene: TRBJ2-7
CDR3aa: CASSTHDRGSNQPQHF; v_gene: TRBV7-8; j_gene: TRBJ1-5
CDR3aa: CASSIGLAGAYEQYF; v_gene: TRBV5-4; j_gene: TRBJ2-7
CDR3aa: CASHERFFPDTQYF; v_gene: TRBV5-1; j_gene: TRBJ2-3
CDR3aa: CASSLVGQQHSNQPQHF; v_gene: TRBV7-2; j_gene: TRBJ1-5
CDR3aa: CASSHHGGNNEQFF; v_gene: TRBV3-1; j_gene: TRBJ2-1
CDR3aa: CAISPSDGPPNEKLFF; v_gene: TRBV10-3; j_gene: TRBJ1-4
CDR3aa: CASSEGSGGPLDTQYF; v_gene: TRBV25-1; j_gene: TRBJ2-3
CDR3aa: CASSSQMSNTEAFF; v_gene: TRBV25-1; j_gene: TRBJ1-1
CDR3aa: CASSLAGGGIGYEQYF; v_gene: TRBV5-1; j_gene: TRBJ2-7
CDR3aa: CASSLNGGAGPQHF; v_gene: TRBV27; j_gene: TRBJ1-5
CDR3aa: CSAATEGDQPQHF; v_gene: TRBV20-1; j_gene: TRBJ1-5
CDR3aa: CASSSLAGGSYEQYF; v_gene: TRBV7-6; j_gene: TRBJ2-7
CDR3aa: CASSESAGSGYTF; v_gene: TRBV10-1; j_gene: TRBJ1-2
CDR3aa: CASSPARGAYEQYF; v_gene: TRBV7-3; j_gene: TRBJ2-7
CDR3aa: CASSSGTGNQPQHF; v_gene: TRBV5-5; j_gene: TRBJ1-5